This is a list of T cell receptor beta chains from one sample in a study of blood T cells in healthy people across ages. Each CDR3 protein is one row after TCRdb ran MiXCR on the 5' RACE reads. The sample holds some 900,000 distinct CDR3 sequences, about 30% seen once. The sequenced sample was blood. These receptors all come from a woman aged 80 or over in good health. CDR3s include the opening cysteine and the closing phenylalanine or tryptophan.

>TRBJ1-2|TRBV18
CASSPGFILGNGYTF
>TRBJ2-7|TRBV4-1
CASSQDPPGQGTDEQYF
>TRBJ1-5|TRBV20-1
CSAGVYSNQPQHF
>TRBJ2-3|TRBV10-3
CAISASDRGTDTQYF
>TRBJ1-1|TRBV9
CASSSPRGGLNTEAFF
>TRBJ1-1|TRBV6-5
CASSYLGGDQEAFF
>TRBJ2-2|TRBV20-1
CGASGLADKNTGELFF
>TRBJ1-1|TRBV10-2
CASSEDRVAEAFF
>TRBJ2-3|TRBV20-1
CSARDGSRPTDTQYF
>TRBJ2-4|TRBV11-2
CASSFTGAYIQYF
>TRBJ1-2|TRBV28
CVSSASDNYGYTF
>-|TRBV27
CASKALAGGVEQYF
>TRBJ2-5|TRBV6-5
CASSYGQGVETQYF
>-|TRBV20-1
CSAPLGGGYEQYF
>TRBJ2-3|TRBV5-1
CASSLGGHYTDTQYF
>TRBJ2-7|TRBV30
CAWSGGSSYEQYF
>TRBJ2-1|TRBV20-1
CSLLDGTTVSNEQFF
>TRBJ1-1|TRBV27
CASSGRRWGDTEAFF
>TRBJ2-5|TRBV10-3
CAISEAGTQETQYF
>TRBJ2-1|TRBV9
CASSLLGRGRVDEQFF
>TRBJ2-1|TRBV20-1
CSADRGSDEQFF
>TRBJ2-1|TRBV6-2/TRBV6-3
CASRTWESSYNEQFF
>TRBJ1-2|TRBV20-1
CSARDAGGGYTF
>TRBJ2-3|TRBV5-1
CASSLGAGISTDTQYF
>TRBJ1-1|TRBV20-1
CTGGEAANTEAFF
>TRBJ2-3|TRBV7-2
CASSLLANGADTQYF
>TRBJ2-5|TRBV29-1
CSVQRAGETQYF
>TRBJ1-2|TRBV20-1
CSATPTGGGSYGYTF
>TRBJ1-1|TRBV7-9
CASSLARGGRDTEAFF
>TRBJ2-5|TRBV6-2/TRBV6-3
CASSPDRGRQETQYF
>TRBJ2-2|TRBV4-3
CASSGLTGTDTGELFF
>TRBJ2-3|TRBV20-1
CSAEGGRGETDTQYF
>TRBJ2-2|TRBV20-1
CSARDRGGNTGERFF
>TRBJ2-1|TRBV19
CASSGTGAYQFF